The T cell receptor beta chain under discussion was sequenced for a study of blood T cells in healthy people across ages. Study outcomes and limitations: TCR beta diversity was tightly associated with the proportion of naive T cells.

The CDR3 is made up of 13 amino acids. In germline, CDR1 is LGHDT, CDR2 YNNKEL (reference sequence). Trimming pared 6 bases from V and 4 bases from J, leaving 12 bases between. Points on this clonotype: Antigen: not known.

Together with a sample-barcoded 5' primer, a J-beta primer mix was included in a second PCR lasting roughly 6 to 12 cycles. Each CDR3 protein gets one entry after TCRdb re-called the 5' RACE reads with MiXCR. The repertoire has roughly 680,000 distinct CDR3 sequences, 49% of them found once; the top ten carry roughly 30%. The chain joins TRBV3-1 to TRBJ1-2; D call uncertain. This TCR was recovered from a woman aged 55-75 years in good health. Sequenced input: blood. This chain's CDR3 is CASSSWGVYGYTF. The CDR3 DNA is TGTGCCAGCAGTAGTTGGGGAGTCTATGGCTACACCTTC.